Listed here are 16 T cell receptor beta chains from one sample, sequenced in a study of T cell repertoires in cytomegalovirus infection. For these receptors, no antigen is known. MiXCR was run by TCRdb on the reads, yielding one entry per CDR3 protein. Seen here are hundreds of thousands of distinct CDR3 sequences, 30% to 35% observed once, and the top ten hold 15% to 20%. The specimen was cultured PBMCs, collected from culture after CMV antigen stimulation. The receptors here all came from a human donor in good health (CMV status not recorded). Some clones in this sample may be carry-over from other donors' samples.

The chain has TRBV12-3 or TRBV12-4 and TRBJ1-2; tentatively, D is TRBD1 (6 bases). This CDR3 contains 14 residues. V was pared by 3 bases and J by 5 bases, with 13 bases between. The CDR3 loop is CASSFIRGGYGYTF. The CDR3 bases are TGTGCCAGCAGTTTTATCAGGGGAGGATATGGCTACACCTTC.

The CDR3 protein is CASSPGTGLGANYGYTF. CDR3 bases: TGTGCCAGCAGTCCAGGGACAGGCCTCGGCGCTAACTATGGCTACACCTTC. This chain connects TRBV12-3 or TRBV12-4 to TRBJ1-2; the match to TRBD1 covers 8 bases. This CDR3 comprises 17 residues. With V trimmed by 5 bases and J by 0 bases, 11 bases remained unmatched.

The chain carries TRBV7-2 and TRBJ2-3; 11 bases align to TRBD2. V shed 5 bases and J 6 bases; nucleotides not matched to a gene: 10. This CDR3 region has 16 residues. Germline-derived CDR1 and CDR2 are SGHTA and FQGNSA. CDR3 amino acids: CASSPLLAGERDTQYF. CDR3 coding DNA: TGTGCCAGCAGCCCCTTACTAGCGGGAGAGCGGGATACGCAGTATTTT.

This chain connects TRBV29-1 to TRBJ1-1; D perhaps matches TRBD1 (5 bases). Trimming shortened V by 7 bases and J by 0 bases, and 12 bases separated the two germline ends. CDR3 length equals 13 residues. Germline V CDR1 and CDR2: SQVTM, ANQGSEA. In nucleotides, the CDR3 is TGCAGCGGTGAGGGGCAGCTGAACACTGAAGCTTTCTTT. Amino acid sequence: CSGEGQLNTEAFF.

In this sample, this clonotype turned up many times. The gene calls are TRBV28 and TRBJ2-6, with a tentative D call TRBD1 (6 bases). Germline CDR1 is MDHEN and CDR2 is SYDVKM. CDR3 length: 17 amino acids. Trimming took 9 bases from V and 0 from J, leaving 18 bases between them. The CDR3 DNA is TGTGCCAGTAAGGAGACAGGTCAATACTCTGGGGCCAACGTCCTGACTTTC. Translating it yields CASKETGQYSGANVLTF. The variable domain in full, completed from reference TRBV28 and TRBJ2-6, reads DVKVTQSSRYLVKRTGEKVFLECVQDMDHENMFWYRQDPGLGLRLIYFSYDVKMKEKGDIPEGYSVSREKKERFSLILESASTNQTSMYLCASKETGQYSGANVLTFGAGSRLTVL.

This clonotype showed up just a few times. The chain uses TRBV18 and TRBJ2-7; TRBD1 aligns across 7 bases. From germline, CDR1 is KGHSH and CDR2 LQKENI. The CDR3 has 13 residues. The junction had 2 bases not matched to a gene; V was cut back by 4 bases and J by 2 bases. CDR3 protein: CASSQTGPYEQYV. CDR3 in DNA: TGTGCCAGCTCACAGACAGGGCCCTACGAGCAGTACGTC.

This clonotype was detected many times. This chain's CDR3 is CASSLHSDKTQYF. The CDR3 nucleotides are TGTGCCAGCAGCTTACATAGCGACAAGACCCAGTACTTC. The rearrangement joins TRBV7-2 to TRBJ2-5, with D possibly matching TRBD2 (5 bases). With 2 bases removed from V and 6 bases from J, the gap between germline ends came to 10 bases. The germline V gene encodes CDR1 SGHTA and CDR2 FQGNSA. The CDR3 consists of 13 residues.

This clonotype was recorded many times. CDR3 DNA: TGTGCCAGCAGCTTTGACAGGTCCTTCTACAATGAGCAGTTCTTC. It codes for CASSFDRSFYNEQFF. The rearrangement links TRBV7-9 to TRBJ2-1; D may be TRBD1 (6 bases). V was trimmed by 3 bases and J by 3 bases, leaving 12 bases between them. The CDR3 totals 15 residues. Per the germline V gene, CDR1 is SEHNR and CDR2 is FQNEAQ (reference sequence). Full variable domain (outside the CDR3, taken from reference TRBV7-9 and TRBJ2-1): DTGVSQNPRHKITKRGQNVTFRCDPISEHNRLYWYRQTLGQGPEFLTYFQNEAQLEKSRLLSDRFSAERPKGSFSTLEIQRTEQGDSAMYLCASSFDRSFYNEQFFGPGTRLTVL.

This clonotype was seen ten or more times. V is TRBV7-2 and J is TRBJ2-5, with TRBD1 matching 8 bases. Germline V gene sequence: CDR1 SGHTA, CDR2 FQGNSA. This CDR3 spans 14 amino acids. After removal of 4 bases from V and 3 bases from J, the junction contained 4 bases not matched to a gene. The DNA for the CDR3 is TGTGCCAGCAGCTCGACAGGGGAAAAAGAGACCCAGTACTTC. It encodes CASSSTGEKETQYF.

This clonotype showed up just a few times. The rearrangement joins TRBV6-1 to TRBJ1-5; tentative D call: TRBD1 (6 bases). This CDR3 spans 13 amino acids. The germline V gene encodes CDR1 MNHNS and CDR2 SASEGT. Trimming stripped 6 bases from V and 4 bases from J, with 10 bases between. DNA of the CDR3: TGTGCCAGCAGACCAGACAGGAATCAGCCCCAGCATTTT. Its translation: CASRPDRNQPQHF.

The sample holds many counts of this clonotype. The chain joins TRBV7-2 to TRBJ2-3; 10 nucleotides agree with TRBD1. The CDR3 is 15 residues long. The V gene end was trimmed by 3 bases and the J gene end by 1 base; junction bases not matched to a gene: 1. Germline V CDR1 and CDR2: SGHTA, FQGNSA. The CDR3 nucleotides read TGTGCCAGCAGCTTTGGGACAGGGGGCACAGATACGCAGTATTTT. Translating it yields CASSFGTGGTDTQYF.

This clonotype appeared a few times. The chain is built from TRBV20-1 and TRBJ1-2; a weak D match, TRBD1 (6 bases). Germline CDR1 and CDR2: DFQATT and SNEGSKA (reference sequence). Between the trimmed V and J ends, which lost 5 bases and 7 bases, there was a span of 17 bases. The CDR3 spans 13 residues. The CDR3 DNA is TGCAGTGCTTCCCAGGGGACGTCCGTTGGCTACACCTTC. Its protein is CSASQGTSVGYTF.

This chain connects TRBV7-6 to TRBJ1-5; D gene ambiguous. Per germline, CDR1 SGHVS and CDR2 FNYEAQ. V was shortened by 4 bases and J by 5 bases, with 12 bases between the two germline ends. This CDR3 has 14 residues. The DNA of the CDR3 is TGTGCCAGCAGCTCTGACATTGGTGATCAGCCCCAGCATTTT. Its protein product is CASSSDIGDQPQHF.

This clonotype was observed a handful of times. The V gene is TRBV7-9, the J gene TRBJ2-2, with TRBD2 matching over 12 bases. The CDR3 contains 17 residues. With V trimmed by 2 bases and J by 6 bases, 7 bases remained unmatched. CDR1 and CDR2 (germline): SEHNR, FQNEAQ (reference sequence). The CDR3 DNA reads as TGTGCCAGCAGCTTACGACGACTAGCGGGAGATTCCGGGGAGCTGTTTTTT. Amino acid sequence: CASSLRRLAGDSGELFF.

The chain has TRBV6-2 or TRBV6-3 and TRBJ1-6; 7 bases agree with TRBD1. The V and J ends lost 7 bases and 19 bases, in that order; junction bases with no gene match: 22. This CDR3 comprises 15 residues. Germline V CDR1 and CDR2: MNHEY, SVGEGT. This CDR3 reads CASNPRTGRIEILHF. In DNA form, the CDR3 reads TGTGCCAGCAACCCACGGACAGGCAGGATTGAAATTCTTCACTTT.

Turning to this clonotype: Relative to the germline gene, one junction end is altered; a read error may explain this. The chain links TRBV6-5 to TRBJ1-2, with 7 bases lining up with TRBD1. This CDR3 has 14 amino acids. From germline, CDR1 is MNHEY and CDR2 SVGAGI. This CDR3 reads CASSSYRGAVGYTF. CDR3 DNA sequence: TGTGCCAGCAGTTCCTACAGGGGAGCGGTTGGCTACACCTTT.